Listed below are T cell receptor beta chains from one sample, sequenced in a study of shared clonotypes between healthy human individuals. The method was immunoSEQ multiplex PCR; TCRdb's version includes in-frame clones alone and lacks a portion of them. The data contain 2 million to 2.5 million clones, approximately 95% of them singletons. Sequencing was performed on naive CD4+ T cells from PBMCs. The receptor set was obtained from a young man in good health. Some clones in this sample may be carry-over from other donors' samples. The CDR3 runs from the conserved cysteine through the conserved F or W. A D gene is named only where the DNA matches it firmly. Rows may omit the clone size; those that give it use once, few, many or a size class.

length: 19; V: TRBV11-2; J: TRBJ2-1; size: .; D: .; CDR3: CASSAPPMVPSVSYNEQFF; DNA: TGTGCCAGCAGCGCCCCTCCGATGGTCCCTTCCGTGTCCTACAATGAGCAGTTCTTC
length: 15; V: TRBV19; J: TRBJ2-2; size: .; D: .; CDR3: CASSVGQINTGELFF; DNA: TGTGCCAGTAGTGTAGGACAGATTAACACCGGGGAGCTGTTTTTT
length: 12; V: TRBV6-1; J: TRBJ2-3; size: .; D: .; CDR3: CASSGGTDTQYF; DNA: TGTGCCAGCAGTGGGGGCACAGATACGCAGTATTTT
length: 14; V: TRBV29-1; J: TRBJ1-4; size: .; D: TRBD1; CDR3: CSVEDGTANEKLFF; DNA: TGCAGCGTTGAGGACGGGACAGCTAATGAAAAACTGTTTTTT
length: 16; V: TRBV7-2; J: TRBJ2-5; size: .; D: TRBD2; CDR3: CASTGLAVNTWETQYF; DNA: TGTGCCAGCACGGGACTAGCAGTTAATACTTGGGAGACCCAGTACTTC
length: 13; V: TRBV5-1; J: TRBJ2-5; size: .; D: .; CDR3: CASSSVGGETQYF; DNA: TGCGCCAGCAGCTCCGTAGGAGGAGAGACCCAGTACTTC
length: 15; V: TRBV28; J: TRBJ2-7; size: .; D: .; CDR3: CASLAGTKVPYEQYF; DNA: TGTGCCAGCCTTGCAGGGACAAAGGTTCCCTACGAGCAGTACTTC
length: 16; V: TRBV7-3; J: TRBJ2-1; size: .; D: .; CDR3: CASSQRRAEGTNEQFF; DNA: TGTGCCAGCAGCCAGCGCCGTGCTGAGGGTACGAATGAGCAGTTCTTC
length: 13; V: TRBV28; J: TRBJ2-7; size: .; D: .; CDR3: CASSPPFAYEQYF; DNA: TGTGCCAGCAGTCCCCCGTTTGCCTACGAGCAGTACTTC
length: 12; V: TRBV5-1; J: TRBJ2-3; size: .; D: .; CDR3: CASSLAPDTQYF; DNA: TGCGCCAGCAGCTTGGCCCCAGATACGCAGTATTTT
length: 18; V: TRBV21-1; J: TRBJ1-2; size: once; D: .; CDR3: CASSTLFSGGETNYGYTF; DNA: TGTGCCAGCAGCACCCTGTTCTCTGGGGGGGAGACTAACTATGGCTACACCTTC
length: 13; V: TRBV5-4; J: TRBJ1-2; size: once; D: TRBD1; CDR3: CASSPQTGVGYTF; DNA: TGTGCCAGCAGCCCGCAGACAGGGGTTGGCTACACCTTC
length: 12; V: TRBV15; J: TRBJ2-1; size: .; D: .; CDR3: CATSRSTTKQFF; DNA: TGTGCCACCAGCAGATCGACAACTAAGCAGTTCTTC
length: 15; V: TRBV19; J: TRBJ2-6; size: .; D: .; CDR3: CASRVTYSGANVLTF; DNA: TGTGCCAGTAGGGTCACGTATTCTGGGGCCAACGTCCTGACTTTC
length: 15; V: TRBV5-8; J: TRBJ2-7; size: .; D: .; CDR3: CASSLRRDGGGEQYF; DNA: TGTGCCAGCAGCTTGCGGCGGGATGGAGGGGGGGAGCAGTACTTC
length: 14; V: TRBV7-2; J: TRBJ1-2; size: .; D: TRBD1; CDR3: CASSGQGGSFGYTF; DNA: TGTGCCAGCAGCGGACAGGGGGGATCATTTGGCTACACCTTC
length: 16; V: TRBV5-1; J: TRBJ1-4; size: .; D: .; CDR3: CASSTLTGATNEKLFF; DNA: TGCGCCAGCAGCACGCTAACGGGGGCGACTAATGAAAAACTGTTTTTT
length: 17; V: TRBV6-1; J: TRBJ1-5; size: .; D: .; CDR3: CASSEQGPGSSNQPQHF; DNA: TGTGCCAGCAGTGAACAGGGCCCCGGGAGTAGCAATCAGCCCCAGCATTTT
length: 15; V: TRBV9; J: TRBJ1-4; size: .; D: TRBD1; CDR3: CASSVFTGGGEKLFF; DNA: TGTGCCAGCAGCGTATTCACAGGGGGCGGAGAAAAACTGTTTTTT
length: 14; V: TRBV15; J: TRBJ1-1; size: once; D: .; CDR3: CATSRDPRNTEAFF; DNA: TGTGCCACCAGCAGAGATCCCAGAAACACTGAAGCTTTCTTT
length: 16; V: TRBV7-9; J: TRBJ1-1; size: .; D: TRBD1; CDR3: CASSAWGQGSNTEAFF; DNA: TGTGCCAGCAGCGCCTGGGGACAGGGGTCGAACACTGAAGCTTTCTTT
length: 15; V: TRBV7-7; J: TRBJ2-7; size: .; D: TRBD2; CDR3: CASSLGLAGGYEQYF; DNA: TGTGCCAGCAGCTTAGGTCTAGCGGGAGGCTACGAGCAGTACTTC
length: 21; V: TRBV19; J: TRBJ2-7; size: .; D: TRBD2; CDR3: CASSIGFTVGLAGATGYEQYF; DNA: TGTGCCAGTAGTATAGGGTTTACAGTGGGACTAGCGGGAGCGACGGGTTACGAGCAGTACTTC
length: 16; V: TRBV7-9; J: TRBJ1-1; size: .; D: .; CDR3: CASSLSLGQRLTEAFF; DNA: TGTGCCAGCAGCTTAAGTCTCGGACAGAGGCTGACTGAAGCTTTCTTT
length: 14; V: TRBV11-3; J: TRBJ2-1; size: .; D: .; CDR3: CASSLGQKSNEQFF; DNA: TGTGCCAGCAGCTTGGGACAAAAAAGCAATGAGCAGTTCTTC
length: 13; V: TRBV28; J: TRBJ2-7; size: once; D: .; CDR3: CASSLRQVYEQYF; DNA: TGTGCCAGCAGTCTTAGACAGGTCTACGAGCAGTACTTC
length: 15; V: TRBV7-8; J: TRBJ2-7; size: .; D: .; CDR3: CASSPLSASSYEQYF; DNA: TGTGCCAGCAGCCCCCTTAGCGCGAGCTCCTACGAGCAGTACTTC
length: 13; V: TRBV12-5; J: TRBJ2-5; size: .; D: .; CDR3: CASGLVNGETQYF; DNA: TGTGCTAGTGGTTTGGTAAACGGGGAGACCCAGTACTTC
length: 14; V: TRBV7-9; J: TRBJ2-7; size: .; D: TRBD1; CDR3: CASSLGQGAYEQYF; DNA: TGTGCCAGCAGCTTGGGACAGGGGGCCTACGAGCAGTACTTC
length: 11; V: TRBV29-1; J: TRBJ1-1; size: .; D: .; CDR3: CSVNVNTEAFF; DNA: TGCAGCGTTAACGTAAACACTGAAGCTTTCTTT
length: 12; V: TRBV7-9; J: TRBJ2-1; size: .; D: TRBD2; CDR3: CASSPGGLEQFF; DNA: TGTGCCAGCAGCCCGGGGGGACTTGAGCAGTTCTTC
length: 15; V: TRBV13; J: TRBJ2-7; size: .; D: .; CDR3: CASSRTIKGPYEQYF; DNA: TGTGCCAGCAGCCGGACCATTAAGGGTCCATACGAGCAGTACTTC
length: 17; V: TRBV19; J: TRBJ1-3; size: .; D: TRBD1; CDR3: CASSNPGQLGSGNTIYF; DNA: TGTGCCAGTAGTAACCCGGGACAGTTGGGTTCTGGAAACACCATATATTTT
length: 17; V: TRBV5-6; J: TRBJ2-1; size: .; D: TRBD2; CDR3: CASSPRTSGRRRNEQFF; DNA: TGTGCCAGCAGCCCCCGGACTAGCGGGAGACGGAGAAATGAGCAGTTCTTC
length: 12; V: TRBV6-1; J: TRBJ2-5; size: .; D: .; CDR3: CASRAGWQTQYF; DNA: TGTGCCAGCAGGGCGGGATGGCAGACCCAGTACTTC
length: 16; V: TRBV4-2; J: TRBJ2-7; size: .; D: .; CDR3: CASSHSFGSLPYEQYF; DNA: TGTGCCAGCAGCCATTCTTTCGGGTCTCTCCCCTACGAGCAGTACTTC
length: 13; V: TRBV28; J: TRBJ1-2; size: few; D: .; CDR3: CASQRQGGYGYTF; DNA: TGTGCCAGCCAGCGTCAGGGCGGCTATGGCTACACCTTC
length: 15; V: TRBV9; J: TRBJ1-4; size: .; D: .; CDR3: CASSPSTGTNEKLFF; DNA: TGTGCCAGCAGCCCGAGCACTGGGACTAATGAAAAACTGTTTTTT
length: 13; V: TRBV2; J: TRBJ2-1; size: .; D: TRBD2; CDR3: CATSGTIYNEQFF; DNA: TGTGCCACCTCCGGGACTATCTACAATGAGCAGTTCTTC
length: 15; V: TRBV5-6; J: TRBJ1-5; size: .; D: .; CDR3: CASSLWVGQNQPQHF; DNA: TGTGCCAGCAGCTTATGGGTTGGGCAGAATCAGCCCCAGCATTTT
length: 15; V: TRBV7-2; J: TRBJ2-5; size: .; D: .; CDR3: CASSFMGDSKETQYF; DNA: TGTGCCAGCAGCTTTATGGGAGACAGTAAAGAGACCCAGTACTTC
length: 14; V: TRBV1; J: TRBJ2-2; size: .; D: .; CDR3: CTSTQRTSSEELFF; DNA: TGCACCAGCACCCAACGTACTAGTTCCGAGGAGCTGTTTTTT
length: 15; V: TRBV5-1; J: TRBJ2-1; size: .; D: TRBD2; CDR3: CASSLLAGVYNEQFF; DNA: TGCGCCAGCAGCTTGTTGGCGGGAGTATACAATGAGCAGTTCTTC
length: 14; V: TRBV5-6; J: TRBJ2-2; size: .; D: .; CDR3: CASSNPGNTGELFF; DNA: TGTGCCAGCAGCAACCCTGGGAACACCGGGGAGCTGTTTTTT
length: 13; V: TRBV28; J: TRBJ2-7; size: once; D: TRBD2; CDR3: CASVAGVGYEQYF; DNA: TGTGCCAGCGTAGCGGGAGTAGGGTACGAGCAGTACTTC
length: 15; V: TRBV27; J: TRBJ1-5; size: .; D: .; CDR3: CASAMRQGSNQPQHF; DNA: TGTGCCAGCGCGATGCGGCAGGGGAGCAATCAGCCCCAGCATTTT
length: 14; V: TRBV19; J: TRBJ1-5; size: .; D: .; CDR3: CASSIRARHQPQHF; DNA: TGTGCCAGTAGTATCAGGGCGAGACATCAGCCCCAGCATTTT